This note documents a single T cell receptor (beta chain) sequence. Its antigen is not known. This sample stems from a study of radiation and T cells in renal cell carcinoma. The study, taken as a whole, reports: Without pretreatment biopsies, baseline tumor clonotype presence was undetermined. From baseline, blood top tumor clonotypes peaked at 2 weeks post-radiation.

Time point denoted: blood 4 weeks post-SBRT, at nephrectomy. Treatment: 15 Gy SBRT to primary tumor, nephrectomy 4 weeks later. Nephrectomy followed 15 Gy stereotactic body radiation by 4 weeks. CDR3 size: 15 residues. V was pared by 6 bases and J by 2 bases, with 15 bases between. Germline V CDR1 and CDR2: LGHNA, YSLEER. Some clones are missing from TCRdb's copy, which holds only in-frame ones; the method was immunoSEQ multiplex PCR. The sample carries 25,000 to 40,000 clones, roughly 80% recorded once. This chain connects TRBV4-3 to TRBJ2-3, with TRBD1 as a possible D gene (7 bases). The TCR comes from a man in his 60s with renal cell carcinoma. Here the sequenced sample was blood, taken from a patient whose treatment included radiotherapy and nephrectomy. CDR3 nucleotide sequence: TGCGCCAGCAGTCCAGGGGGGTCACTCACAGATACGCAGTATTTT. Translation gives CASSPGGSLTDTQYF.